Below are 30 T cell receptor beta chains sequenced from a single sample in a study of T cells generated in artificial thymic organoids. Semi-nested PCR with reverse primers in the TRAC or TRBC constant regions amplified each chain separately. MiXCR, run by TCRdb on the 5' RACE reads, gives a single entry per CDR3 protein. The table lists around 2,500 distinct CDR3 sequences, over 9% of them singletons. The sample was naive CD8+ T cells from the thymus. Sample subset: CD3+TCRalphabeta+CD8SP T cells; for blood, CD45RO-CCR7+ naive CD8+ T cells. These receptors all stem from a human donor who gave cord blood stem cells for thymic organoid culture, a cardiac surgery patient who gave postnatal thymus, or a blood donor (not recorded which).

This clonotype is labeled as medium-sized. This chain links TRBV7-8 with TRBJ2-2; TRBD2 is a possible D gene (6 bases). Trimming left V 6 bases short and J 5 bases short, with 16 bases between. In germline, CDR1 is SGHVS, CDR2 FQNEAQ. The CDR3 sequence is 15 residues long. The CDR3 DNA reads TGTGCCAGCAGTCACCCGACTAGTGCAACCGGGGAGCTGTTTTTT. The encoded protein is CASSHPTSATGELFF.

In this sample, this clonotype is medium-sized (0.01 to 0.1%). The chain combines TRBV5-1 with TRBJ2-1, with TRBD2 as a possible D gene (5 bases). Deletions cut 3 bases from V and 9 bases from J, with 16 bases between. Germline-derived CDR1 and CDR2 are SGHRS and YFSETQ. The CDR3 runs to 14 residues. CDR3 sequence: CASSYMEERGEQFF. The CDR3 region has the DNA TGCGCCAGCAGCTATATGGAGGAACGGGGTGAGCAGTTCTTC.

The J gene is TRBJ2-7, the V gene TRBV19, with D possibly TRBD2 on 7 matching bases. Trimming took off 3 bases at V and 5 bases at J, with 14 bases between the two ends. The germline V gene encodes CDR1 LNHDA and CDR2 SQIVND (reference sequence). The CDR3 contains 14 residues. CDR3 sequence reads: CASSIFRGADEQYF. The CDR3 region has the DNA TGTGCCAGTAGTATTTTTCGGGGGGCGGACGAGCAGTACTTC.

This clonotype counts as medium-sized. V usage is TRBV5-4 and J usage is TRBJ1-2; D is undetermined. Deletions cut 5 bases from V and 1 base from J, with 6 bases between. The CDR3 consists of 12 residues. In germline, CDR1 is SGHNT, CDR2 YYREEE (reference sequence). This chain's CDR3 is CASRGNNYGYTF. CDR3 in DNA: TGTGCCAGCAGGGGGAATAACTATGGCTACACCTTC.

This clonotype is categorized as medium-sized. The J gene is TRBJ2-7, the V gene TRBV11-2; 7 bases map to TRBD1. CDR1 and CDR2 (germline): SGHAT, FQNNGV. Unmatched junction bases numbered 8, after V lost 1 base and J lost 2 bases. CDR3 length: 16 amino acids. The CDR3 DNA reads as TGTGCCAGCAGCTTAGGCGGCAGGGGGTTCCCCTACGAGCAGTACGTC. This sequence encodes CASSLGGRGFPYEQYV.

By its share, this clonotype is medium-sized. V is TRBV6-5 and J is TRBJ2-7, with D possibly TRBD2 on 7 matching bases. The CDR3 loop spans 14 amino acids. The ends were cut back, 5 bases at V and 2 bases at J, with 13 bases in the middle. Germline V gives CDR1 MNHEY, CDR2 SVGAGI. The CDR3 DNA reads as TGTGCCAGCAGTAGGAGGGGGGGTACCTACGAGCAGTACTTC. It encodes CASSRRGGTYEQYF.

This clonotype is deemed medium-sized. CDR3 loop: CASDLRGTSGSADTQYF. The CDR3 DNA follows: TGTGCCAGCGACCTACGGGGGACTAGCGGGAGCGCAGATACGCAGTATTTT. This rearrangement joins TRBV5-5 to TRBJ2-3; TRBD2 agrees at 14 bases. V lost 7 bases, J lost 4 bases, and 11 bases stayed unmatched. This CDR3 region has 17 residues. CDR1 SGHKS and CDR2 YYEKEE come from the germline V gene (reference sequence).

This clonotype is labeled medium-sized. The chain is built from TRBV27 and TRBJ2-1; D not certain. This CDR3 has 14 residues. Trimming cost V 2 bases and J 8 bases, with 13 bases left between them. CDR1 and CDR2 from the germline V gene are MNHEY and SMNVEV (reference sequence). In DNA, the CDR3 is TGTGCCAGCAGTTTAGGGCAGAATAGTGATGAGCAGTTCTTC. Translated: CASSLGQNSDEQFF.

This clonotype is classed as medium-sized (0.01 to 0.1%). The chain combines TRBV4-1 with TRBJ2-7, with 7 bases fitting TRBD1. J lost 4 bases, V lost 3 bases, and 9 bases had no gene match. CDR1 is MGHRA, CDR2 YSYEKL, per germline. The CDR3 contains 15 residues. The CDR3 DNA follows: TGCGCCAGCAGCCACCGGACAGGTCCTTTTTACGAGCAGTACGTC. Protein: CASSHRTGPFYEQYV.

This clonotype is termed large. The rearrangement joins TRBV3-1 to TRBJ1-1; D possibly corresponds to TRBD1 (5 bases). Trimming left V 1 base short and J 0 bases short, with 9 bases between. The germline V gene has CDR1 LGHDT and CDR2 YNNKEL (reference sequence). CDR3 length: 15 amino acids. The CDR3 DNA reads TGTGCCAGCAGCCAAGTCGCAGGGTTGAACACTGAAGCTTTCTTT. Residues: CASSQVAGLNTEAFF.

Judged by abundance, this clonotype is medium-sized. The rearrangement links TRBV5-6 to TRBJ1-5, with TRBD1 as a possible D gene (5 bases). V was shortened by 3 bases and J by 7 bases, with 14 bases between the two germline ends. The germline V gene encodes CDR1 SGHDT and CDR2 YYEEEE. CDR3 size: 14 residues. The CDR3 spells CASSSRVGDQPQHF. The CDR3 DNA reads TGTGCCAGCAGCTCCCGCGTTGGGGACCAGCCCCAGCATTTT.

Sample share makes this clonotype medium-sized. This chain links TRBV4-1 with TRBJ2-1; 8 positions agree with TRBD2. The junction had 8 bases not matched to a gene; V was cut back by 1 base and J by 9 bases. Per the germline V gene, CDR1 is MGHRA and CDR2 is YSYEKL. The CDR3 is 15 amino acids. The CDR3 nucleotides read TGCGCCAGCAGCCAAGGGGAAGCGGGAGAGGGTGAGCAGTTCTTC. It encodes CASSQGEAGEGEQFF.

This clonotype is large (0.1 to 1%). The rearrangement uses TRBV6-1 and TRBJ1-1; D ambiguous. Germline CDR1 MNHNS, CDR2 SASEGT. The CDR3 extends over 12 amino acids. V was cut by 8 bases and J by 3 bases, with 10 bases left in between. The CDR3 here is CASLRWDTEAFF. The CDR3 DNA is TGTGCCAGCTTAAGGTGGGACACTGAAGCTTTCTTT.

In its sample, this clonotype is medium-sized (0.01 to 0.1%). The chain uses TRBV19 and TRBJ2-1, with TRBD2 as a possible D gene (5 bases). Germline V lookup: CDR1 LNHDA, CDR2 SQIVND (reference sequence). V was shortened by 6 bases and J by 10 bases, with 16 bases between the two germline ends. The CDR3 loop spans 13 amino acids. This CDR3 is CASSPTDTGEQFF. CDR3 bases: TGTGCCAGTAGCCCCACTGACACGGGGGAGCAGTTCTTC.

By frequency in the sample, this clonotype is medium-sized. V gene TRBV28 combines with J gene TRBJ1-3; no definite D call. CDR3 length: 14 amino acids. CDR1 is MDHEN, CDR2 SYDVKM, per germline. Between the trimmed V and J ends, which lost 6 bases and 1 base, there was a span of 10 bases. CDR3 region: CASSPVDSGNTIYF. In nucleotides, the CDR3 is TGTGCCAGCAGCCCGGTGGATTCTGGAAACACCATATATTTT.

In its sample, this clonotype is medium-sized. The chain carries TRBV5-1 and TRBJ2-1; D uncertain. This CDR3 comprises 13 residues. V lost 5 bases, J lost 4 bases, and 10 bases lay in between. In germline, CDR1 is SGHRS, CDR2 YFSETQ. The CDR3 coding sequence is TGCGCCAGCAGATCCCGAAGATACAATGAGCAGTTCTTC. Translating it yields CASRSRRYNEQFF.

This clonotype has just a few counts. The chain couples TRBV30 to TRBJ2-3; D tentatively reads TRBD1 or TRBD2 (6 bases each). CDR3 size: 15 residues. The V gene's germline CDR1 is GTSNPN and CDR2 SVGIG (reference sequence). The V end lost 3 bases, the J end lost 6 bases, and 19 bases lay between the germline ends. The DNA for the CDR3 is TGTGCCTGGAGCCCCAACCTGGGGGCGGGGGATACGCAGTATTTT. This translates into CAWSPNLGAGDTQYF.

This clonotype qualifies as medium-sized. The chain joins TRBV5-1 to TRBJ2-1; D not resolved. Looked up from germline, CDR1 is SGHRS and CDR2 is YFSETQ. Trimming took 1 base from V and 9 from J, leaving 14 bases between them. The CDR3 covers 14 residues. The CDR3 region is CASSLFPNIGEQFF. The DNA of the CDR3 is TGCGCCAGCAGCTTGTTCCCGAATATCGGTGAGCAGTTCTTC.

This clonotype is judged medium-sized (0.01 to 0.1%). The chain is built from TRBV4-1 and TRBJ1-6, with 9 bases identical to TRBD1. J was trimmed by 7 bases and V by 0 bases; bases with no gene match: 7. The CDR3 runs to 17 residues. The germline CDR1 and CDR2 sequences are MGHRA and YSYEKL. This chain's CDR3 is CASSQDRGQGWNSPLHF. In DNA, the CDR3 is TGCGCCAGCAGCCAAGATAGAGGACAGGGGTGGAATTCACCCCTCCACTTT.

This clonotype ranks as medium-sized (0.01 to 0.1%). V usage is TRBV12-3 or TRBV12-4 and J usage is TRBJ1-5, with D perhaps matching TRBD1 (6 bases). CDR3 size: 14 residues. V lost 5 bases to trimming and J lost 1 base, with 9 bases between them. CDR3 amino acids: CASSRGGSNQPQHF. The CDR3 nucleotides read TGTGCCAGCAGTCGAGGGGGGAGCAATCAGCCCCAGCATTTT.

This clonotype counts as medium-sized. This chain links TRBV7-9 with TRBJ2-7, with 13 bases matching TRBD2. V shed 5 bases, J shed 4 bases, and the junction held 2 bases outside the gene matches. The CDR3 spans 14 residues. The germline V gene encodes CDR1 SEHNR and CDR2 FQNEAQ (reference sequence). CDR3 nucleotide sequence: TGTGCCAGCAGCCCGGGACTAGCGGGATACGAGCAGTACTTC. It translates to CASSPGLAGYEQYF. Full variable domain (remainder filled in from reference TRBV7-9 and TRBJ2-7): DTGVSQNPRHKITKRGQNVTFRCDPISEHNRLYWYRQTLGQGPEFLTYFQNEAQLEKSRLLSDRFSAERPKGSFSTLEIQRTEQGDSAMYLCASSPGLAGYEQYFGPGTRLTVT.

Within the sample, this clonotype is medium-sized. The chain combines TRBV7-6 with TRBJ1-1, with TRBD1 matching over 9 bases. Germline V CDR1 and CDR2: SGHVS, FNYEAQ. The V segment lost 4 bases and the J segment 5 bases; nucleotides outside the gene matches: 5. This CDR3 contains 14 residues. The CDR3 sequence is CASSSYRGRTEAFF. The CDR3 DNA follows: TGTGCCAGCAGCTCTTACAGGGGGCGGACTGAAGCTTTCTTT.

This clonotype appeared a few times. The J gene is TRBJ2-1, the V gene TRBV4-1; D remains unclear. This CDR3 is built from 14 residues. Deletions cut 1 base from V and 7 bases from J, with 11 bases between. The V gene's germline CDR1 is MGHRA and CDR2 YSYEKL. This chain's CDR3 is CASSQVATVNEQFF. CDR3 sequence (DNA): TGCGCCAGCAGCCAAGTGGCGACGGTGAATGAGCAGTTCTTC.

This clonotype is medium-sized within its sample. This chain joins TRBV10-2 and TRBJ2-5; a possible D gene is TRBD1 (6 bases). CDR3 size: 14 residues. Germline assignment: CDR1 WSHSY and CDR2 SAAADI. The V end was cut by 7 bases, the J end by 5 bases, with 17 bases between. CDR3 coding DNA: TGCGCCAGCAAGAGTTACAGGGAAGGCGAGACCCAGTACTTC. Translating gives CASKSYREGETQYF.

This clonotype is categorized as medium-sized (0.01 to 0.1%). V usage is TRBV20-1 and J usage is TRBJ1-2; TRBD1 matches at 8 bases. J was trimmed by 8 bases and V by 0 bases; bases with no gene match: 8. CDR3 length equals 14 residues. Germline CDR1 is DFQATT and CDR2 is SNEGSKA (reference sequence). The CDR3 loop reads CSARDLARGLGYTF. The CDR3, as DNA: TGCAGTGCTAGAGACCTGGCCAGGGGGCTCGGCTACACCTTC.

This clonotype rates as medium-sized. The V and J genes are TRBV7-9 and TRBJ1-2; maybe TRBD1 (5 bases). V shed 5 bases and J shed 2 bases, with 15 bases lying between them. Germline CDR1 is SEHNR and CDR2 is FQNEAQ (reference sequence). The CDR3 consists of 15 residues. CDR3 amino acids: CASSRSRALNYGYTF. In DNA form, the CDR3 reads TGTGCCAGCAGCCGGTCCAGGGCATTGAACTATGGCTACACCTTC.

Sample share makes this clonotype medium-sized. V usage is TRBV6-5 and J usage is TRBJ1-1; D remains unclear. CDR1 and CDR2 (germline): MNHEY, SVGAGI. V shed 6 bases and J shed 4 bases, with 15 bases lying between them. This CDR3 is built from 14 residues. CDR3 amino acids: CASREVGLGTEAFF. Here the CDR3 DNA reads TGTGCCAGCAGGGAAGTGGGCTTGGGCACTGAAGCTTTCTTT.

This clonotype is medium-sized. The chain links TRBV5-1 to TRBJ2-2; TRBD2 might be the D (7 bases). V lost 1 base, J lost 1 base, and 23 bases lay in between. CDR1 is SGHRS and CDR2 is YFSETQ in the germline V gene. This CDR3 spans 20 amino acids. CDR3 DNA sequence: TGCGCCAGCAGCTTGCGGGTTCGCTCGTCGGGGGGCCTGAACACCGGGGAGCTGTTTTTT. Its protein product is CASSLRVRSSGGLNTGELFF.

This clonotype is categorized as medium-sized. V and J are TRBV7-6 and TRBJ2-5; 12 nucleotides match TRBD2. V lost 3 bases, J lost 5 bases, and 10 bases stayed unmatched. The CDR3 loop spans 17 amino acids. Germline V gene sequence: CDR1 SGHVS, CDR2 FNYEAQ. CDR3 DNA sequence: TGTGCCAGCAGCTTTGCCCTAGCGGGGGGGCCGAGGGAGACCCAGTACTTC. It yields the protein CASSFALAGGPRETQYF.

This clonotype is large by share. The rearrangement links TRBV3-1 to TRBJ2-3, with TRBD2 matching over 9 bases. Germline values: CDR1 LGHDT, CDR2 YNNKEL (reference sequence). After removal of 4 bases from V and 4 bases from J, the junction contained 15 bases not matched to a gene. This CDR3 has 18 amino acids. The chain's CDR3 is CASSPVIAGGPVADTQYF. The DNA for the CDR3 is TGTGCCAGCAGCCCCGTGATTGCGGGGGGGCCGGTCGCAGATACGCAGTATTTT.